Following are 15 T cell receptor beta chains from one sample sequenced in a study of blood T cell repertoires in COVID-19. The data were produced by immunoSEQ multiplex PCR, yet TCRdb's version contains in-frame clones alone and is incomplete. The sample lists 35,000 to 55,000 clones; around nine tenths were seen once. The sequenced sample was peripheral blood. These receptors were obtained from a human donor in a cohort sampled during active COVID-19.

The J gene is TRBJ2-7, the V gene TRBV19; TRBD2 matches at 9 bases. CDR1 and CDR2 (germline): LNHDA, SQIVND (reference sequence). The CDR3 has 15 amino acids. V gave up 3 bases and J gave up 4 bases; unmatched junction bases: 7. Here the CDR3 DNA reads TGTGCCAGTAGTATCGCGGCGGGGGGGGTATACGAGCAGTACTTC. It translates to CASSIAAGGVYEQYF.

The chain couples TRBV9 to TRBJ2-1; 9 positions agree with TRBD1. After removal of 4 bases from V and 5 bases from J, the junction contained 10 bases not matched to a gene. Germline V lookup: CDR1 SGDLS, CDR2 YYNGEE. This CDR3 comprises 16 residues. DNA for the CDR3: TGTGCCAGCAGCCCCCGACCGGGACAGGGACACAATGAGCAGTTCTTC. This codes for CASSPRPGQGHNEQFF. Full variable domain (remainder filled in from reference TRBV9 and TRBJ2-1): DSGVTQTPKHLITATGQRVTLRCSPRSGDLSVYWYQQSLDQGLQFLIQYYNGEERAKGNILERFSAQQFPDLHSELNLSSLELGDSALYFCASSPRPGQGHNEQFFGPGTRLTVL.

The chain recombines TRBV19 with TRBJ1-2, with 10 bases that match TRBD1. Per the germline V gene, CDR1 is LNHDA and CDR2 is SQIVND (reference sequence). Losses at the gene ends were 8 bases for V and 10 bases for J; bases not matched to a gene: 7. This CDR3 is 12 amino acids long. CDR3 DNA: TGTGCCAGTCGACAGGGGGCTTCTGACTACACCTTC. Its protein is CASRQGASDYTF.

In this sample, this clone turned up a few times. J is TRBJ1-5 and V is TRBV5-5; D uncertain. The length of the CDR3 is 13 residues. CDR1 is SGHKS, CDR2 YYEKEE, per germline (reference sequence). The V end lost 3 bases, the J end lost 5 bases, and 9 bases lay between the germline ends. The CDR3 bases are TGTGCCAGCAGCTACTCTTCCGATCAGCCCCAGCATTTT. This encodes CASSYSSDQPQHF.

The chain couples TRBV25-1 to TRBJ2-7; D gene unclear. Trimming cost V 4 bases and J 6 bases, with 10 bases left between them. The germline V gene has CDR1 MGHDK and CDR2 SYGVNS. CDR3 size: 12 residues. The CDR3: CASSVTAGEQYF. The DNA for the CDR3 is TGTGCCAGCAGTGTAACGGCAGGCGAGCAGTACTTC.

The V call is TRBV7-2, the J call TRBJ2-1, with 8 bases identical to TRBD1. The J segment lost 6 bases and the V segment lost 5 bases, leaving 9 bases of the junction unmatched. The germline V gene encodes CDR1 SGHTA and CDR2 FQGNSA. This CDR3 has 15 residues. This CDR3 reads CASSKRDRKVNEQFF. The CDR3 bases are TGTGCCAGCAGCAAACGGGACAGGAAAGTCAATGAGCAGTTCTTC.

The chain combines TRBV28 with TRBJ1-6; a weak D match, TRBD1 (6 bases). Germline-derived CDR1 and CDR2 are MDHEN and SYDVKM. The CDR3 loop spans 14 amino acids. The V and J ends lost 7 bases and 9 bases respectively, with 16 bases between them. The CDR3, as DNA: TGTGCCAGCACCCCCGCGGGGGGCGCTTCACCCCTCCACTTT. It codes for CASTPAGGASPLHF.

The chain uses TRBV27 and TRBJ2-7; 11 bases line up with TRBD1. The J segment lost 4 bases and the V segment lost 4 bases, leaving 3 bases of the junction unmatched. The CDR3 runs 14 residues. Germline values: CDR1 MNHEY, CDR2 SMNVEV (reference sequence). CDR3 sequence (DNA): TGTGCCAGCAGTTCGGGACAGGGGGTATACGAGCAGTACTTC. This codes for CASSSGQGVYEQYF.

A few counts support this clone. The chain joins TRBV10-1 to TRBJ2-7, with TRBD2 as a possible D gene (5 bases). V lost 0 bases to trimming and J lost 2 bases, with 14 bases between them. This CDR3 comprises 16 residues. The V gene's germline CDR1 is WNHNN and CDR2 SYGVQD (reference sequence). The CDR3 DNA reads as TGCGCCAGCAGTGAGTCGAGCGGATTGAAGACCTACGAGCAGTACTTC. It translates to CASSESSGLKTYEQYF.

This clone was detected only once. The CDR3 loop is CASSPRGASGGARYEQFF. The CDR3 DNA sequence: TGTGCCAGCAGCCCCCGTGGGGCTAGCGGGGGGGCCAGATATGAGCAGTTCTTC. The V call is TRBV7-3, the J call TRBJ2-1; 12 nucleotides match TRBD2. V dropped 5 bases and J dropped 8; count of bases not matched to a gene: 16. Germline V gene sequence: CDR1 SGHTA, CDR2 FQGTGA. The CDR3 extends over 18 amino acids.

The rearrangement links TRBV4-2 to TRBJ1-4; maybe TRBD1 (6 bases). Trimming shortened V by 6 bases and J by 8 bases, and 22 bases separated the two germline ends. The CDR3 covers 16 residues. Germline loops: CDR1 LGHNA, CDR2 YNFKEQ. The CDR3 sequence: CASRARYREWSEKLFF. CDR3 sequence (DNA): TGTGCCAGCAGGGCTCGCTACAGGGAGTGGTCGGAAAAACTGTTTTTT.

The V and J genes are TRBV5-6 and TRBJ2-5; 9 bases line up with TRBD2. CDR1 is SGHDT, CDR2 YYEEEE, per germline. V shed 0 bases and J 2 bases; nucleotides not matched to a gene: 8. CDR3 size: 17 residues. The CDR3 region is CASSLEASGEWQETQYF. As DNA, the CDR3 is TGTGCCAGCAGCTTGGAGGCTAGCGGGGAATGGCAAGAGACCCAGTACTTC.

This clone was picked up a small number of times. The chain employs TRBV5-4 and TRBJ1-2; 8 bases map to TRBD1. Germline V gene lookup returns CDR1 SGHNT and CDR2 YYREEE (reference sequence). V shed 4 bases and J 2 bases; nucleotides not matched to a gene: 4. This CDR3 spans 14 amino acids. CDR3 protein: CASSPGQANYGYTF. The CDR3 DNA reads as TGTGCCAGCAGCCCGGGACAGGCGAACTATGGCTACACCTTC.

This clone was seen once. In DNA form, the CDR3 reads TGCGCCAGCAGCCAAGAATTCAGGGTATTGACCTACGAGCAGTACTTC. Its translation: CASSQEFRVLTYEQYF. The gene calls are TRBV4-3 and TRBJ2-7; weak D call: TRBD1 (5 bases). CDR1 is LGHNA, CDR2 YSLEER, per germline. The CDR3 is made up of 16 amino acids. Trimming shortened V by 0 bases and J by 2 bases, and 14 bases separated the two germline ends.

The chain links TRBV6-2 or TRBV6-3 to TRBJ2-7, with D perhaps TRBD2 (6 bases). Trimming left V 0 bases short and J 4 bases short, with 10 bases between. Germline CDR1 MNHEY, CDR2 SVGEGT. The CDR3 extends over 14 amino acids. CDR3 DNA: TGTGCCAGCAGTTACTCGACTAGTTTATACGAGCAGTACTTC. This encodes CASSYSTSLYEQYF.